Presented here are 12 T cell receptor beta chains from one specimen sequenced in a study of OX40 agonist ivuxolimab in advanced cancers. The method behind the library was the immunoSEQ multiplex PCR assay. Imported from immuneACCESS, the table was reduced by TCRdb to in-frame sequences with V and J called. These copies leave out some clones; in studies compared against another copy, an unresolved V gene accounts for under half, and the cause of the remainder is not known. This sample is represented by approximately 83,000 clones; over 75% of them were singletons. Roughly 4.6% of the sample belongs to the ten largest clones. Sequenced material: CD4+ or CD8+ T cells sorted from blood, taken in a trial of the OX40 agonist ivuxolimab. Every receptor here comes from an adult with an advanced solid tumor such as melanoma, head and neck, liver or kidney cancer.

This chain links TRBV11-3 with TRBJ2-1; 9 nucleotides match TRBD2. Germline loops: CDR1 SGHNT, CDR2 YENEEA. Trimming cost V 6 bases and J 7 bases; bases outside gene matches: 13. The CDR3 totals 16 residues. In DNA form, the CDR3 reads TGTGCCAGCAGTTTCCGGGGTAGCGGGAGTAATAATGAGCAGTTCTTC. Translation gives CASSFRGSGSNNEQFF.

V is TRBV6-5 and J is TRBJ1-6; D is ambiguous. The CDR3 spans 12 residues. The V end was cut by 10 bases, the J end by 10 bases, with 14 bases between. Germline CDR1 and CDR2: MNHEY and SVGAGI. CDR3 nucleotides: TGTGCCACTAGGAACGGGCAATCACCCCTCCACTTT. As protein: CATRNGQSPLHF.

V gene TRBV19 combines with J gene TRBJ1-5; D gene unclear. Per germline, CDR1 LNHDA and CDR2 SQIVND (reference sequence). This CDR3 is 16 amino acids long. Trimming took off 5 bases at V and 2 bases at J, with 16 bases between the two ends. DNA of the CDR3: TGTGCCAGTAGTCCGACGGGCGAAGGGCGCAATCAGCCCCAGCATTTT. This codes for CASSPTGEGRNQPQHF.

The chain has TRBV6-5 and TRBJ2-7; no definite D call. The V end lost 4 bases, the J end lost 5 bases, and 18 bases lay between the germline ends. This CDR3 comprises 15 residues. Germline V gene lookup returns CDR1 MNHEY and CDR2 SVGAGI. For the CDR3, the DNA is TGTGCCAGCAGTTTGCGGAGCCCGTCGGTGAACGAGCAGTACTTC. Translating it yields CASSLRSPSVNEQYF.

This clone was recorded a few times. The rearrangement uses TRBV6-1 and TRBJ2-1; D is unresolved. From germline, CDR1 is MNHNS and CDR2 SASEGT. Trimming cost V 4 bases and J 0 bases, with 7 bases left between them. CDR3 length equals 14 residues. CDR3 bases: TGTGCCAGCAGTGGAATGAGCTCCTACAATGAGCAGTTCTTC. It is translated as CASSGMSSYNEQFF.

The chain links TRBV5-5 to TRBJ2-2; D ambiguous. V was shortened by 0 bases and J by 3 bases, with 9 bases between the two germline ends. There are 15 residues in the CDR3. From germline, CDR1 is SGHKS and CDR2 YYEKEE (reference sequence). CDR3 DNA sequence: TGTGCCAGCAGCTTGGTGGACCGAGACACCGGGGAGCTGTTTTTT. Residues: CASSLVDRDTGELFF. Full variable domain (missing parts from reference TRBV5-5 and TRBJ2-2): DAGVTQSPTHLIKTRGQQVTLRCSPISGHKSVSWYQQVLGQGPQFIFQYYEKEERGRGNFPDRFSARQFPNYSSELNVNALLLGDSALYLCASSLVDRDTGELFFGEGSRLTVL.

The table lists this clone with a few counts. The gene calls are TRBV19 and TRBJ1-4; 8 nucleotides match TRBD1. The germline gives CDR1 LNHDA, CDR2 SQIVND (reference sequence). V was pared by 6 bases and J by 10 bases, with 4 bases of the junction left unmatched. This CDR3 has 12 amino acids. The CDR3 loop reads CASRPGTGKLFF. The CDR3 coding sequence is TGTGCCAGTAGACCAGGGACAGGAAAACTGTTTTTT.

This chain connects TRBV15 to TRBJ1-5, with D possibly TRBD1 on 5 matching bases. Germline V gives CDR1 LNHNV, CDR2 YYDKDF (reference sequence). The V and J ends lost 8 bases and 2 bases respectively, with 16 bases between them. The CDR3 extends over 15 amino acids. The CDR3 region has the DNA TGTGCCACCTCCCGGGGGAGGAGGGGCAATCAGCCCCAGCATTTT. Protein product: CATSRGRRGNQPQHF.

This clone turned up a few times. The chain combines TRBV5-4 with TRBJ1-2; D is uncertain. The CDR3 has 15 residues. V was shortened by 4 bases and J by 7 bases, with 20 bases between the two germline ends. CDR1 and CDR2 from the germline V gene are SGHNT and YYREEE (reference sequence). CDR3 loop: CASSIPGSLLGGYTF. CDR3 coding DNA: TGTGCCAGCAGCATTCCCGGGTCTCTCCTTGGTGGCTACACCTTC.

This rearrangement joins TRBV7-2 to TRBJ2-1; 10 bases align to TRBD2. Germline-derived CDR1 and CDR2 are SGHTA and FQGNSA. CDR3 size: 14 residues. The V and J ends lost 5 bases and 4 bases, in that order; junction bases with no gene match: 2. The CDR3 region is CASSRTSGYNEQFF. CDR3 nucleotides: TGTGCCAGCAGCCGGACTAGCGGTTACAATGAGCAGTTCTTC.

The V call is TRBV9, the J call TRBJ1-2, with D tentatively TRBD1 (5 bases). Trimming cost V 4 bases and J 2 bases, with 12 bases left between them. The CDR3 contains 14 residues. Germline V gene lookup returns CDR1 SGDLS and CDR2 YYNGEE. CDR3 sequence reads: CASSPSRGNYGYTF. The CDR3 DNA reads as TGTGCCAGCAGCCCAAGTCGGGGGAACTATGGCTACACCTTC.

CDR3 amino acids: CAWSPPSGADTQYF. Written as DNA, the CDR3 is TGTGCCTGGAGCCCCCCTAGCGGGGCAGATACGCAGTATTTT. The chain combines TRBV30 with TRBJ2-3; the match to TRBD2 covers 9 bases. The ends lost 3 bases at V and 4 bases at J; junction bases unmatched: 5. From germline, CDR1 is GTSNPN and CDR2 SVGIG (reference sequence). The CDR3 is 14 amino acids.